Shown below are 5 T cell receptor beta chains from a single sample sequenced in a study of vaccination and CD4 T cells after COVID-19. An Oncomine TCR Beta short-read assay was used to sequence the DNA from cultured CD4+ T cells. TCRdb re-called the PCR reads with MiXCR, one entry per CDR3 protein. The table has about 7,200 distinct CDR3 sequences, under 65% seen once. Treatment defined: roughly 10-day PBMC culture with coronavirus spike peptide pools or control peptides (ViraFEST assay). The unexposed donor provided CD4+ T cells, which were taken before the COVID-19 pandemic (2011-2018). No antigen is known for these receptors. Specimen: CD4+ T cells from blood, cultured in vitro. All receptors come from a human donor in good health.

V and J are TRBV23-1 and TRBJ2-7; TRBD2 is a possible D gene (6 bases). TRBV23-1 has ORF status, its function being uncertain. V was trimmed by 0 bases and J by 11 bases, leaving 17 bases between them. The CDR3 is made up of 14 amino acids. CDR3 sequence reads: CASSQSDEEGLKYF. The CDR3 region has the DNA TGCGCCAGCAGTCAATCGGACGAGGAGGGTCTAAAGTACTTC.

This clonotype was found a few times. This chain joins TRBV20-1 and TRBJ1-2; a possible D gene is TRBD1 (6 bases). The V end was cut by 1 base, the J end by 4 bases, with 16 bases between. Germline CDR1 and CDR2: DFQATT and SNEGSKA (reference sequence). This CDR3 has 15 residues. For the CDR3, the DNA is TGCAGTGCTAGAGGGTCTGGTGTGGGGGCCTATGGCTACACCTTC. Protein: CSARGSGVGAYGYTF.

This clonotype was seen a handful of times. The genes are TRBV18 and TRBJ1-2; D call uncertain. This CDR3 has 16 residues. V was shortened by 0 bases and J by 0 bases, with 11 bases between the two germline ends. From germline, CDR1 is KGHSH and CDR2 LQKENI. CDR3 DNA: TGTGCCAGCTCACCACCCTCCTTAGGAGCTAACTATGGCTACACCTTC. Amino acids: CASSPPSLGANYGYTF.

Only one count was recorded for this clonotype. This chain links TRBV27 with TRBJ2-2; maybe TRBD1 (5 bases). The CDR3 consists of 13 residues. In germline, CDR1 is MNHEY, CDR2 SMNVEV (reference sequence). The V gene lost 6 bases and the J gene lost 6 bases, with 11 bases spanning the gap. This CDR3 is CASRISGPGELFF. The DNA for the CDR3 is TGTGCCAGCAGAATCTCAGGGCCCGGGGAGCTGTTTTTT.

The chain couples TRBV21-1 to TRBJ1-3. TRBV21-1 is noted as a pseudogene. The CDR3 contains 16 residues. This chain's CDR3 is CASSKVAIWGGNTIYF. CDR3 DNA: TGTGCCAGCAGCAAAGTGGCGATTTGGGGAGGAAACACCATATATTTT.